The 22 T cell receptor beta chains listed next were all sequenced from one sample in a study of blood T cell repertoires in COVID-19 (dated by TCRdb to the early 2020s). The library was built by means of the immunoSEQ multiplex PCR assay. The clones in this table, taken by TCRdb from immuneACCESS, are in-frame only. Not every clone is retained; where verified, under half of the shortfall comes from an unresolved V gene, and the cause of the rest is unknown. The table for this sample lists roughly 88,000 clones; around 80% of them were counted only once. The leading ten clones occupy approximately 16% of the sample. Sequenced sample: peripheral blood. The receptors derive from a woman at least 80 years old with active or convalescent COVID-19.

CDR3 DNA sequence: TGTGCCAGCAATCTACAGGGGGCAGGCTACGAGCAGTACTTC. Amino acids: CASNLQGAGYEQYF. The rearrangement joins TRBV2 to TRBJ2-7; 9 nucleotides line up with TRBD1. J lost 3 bases, V lost 7 bases, and 7 bases had no gene match. This CDR3 has 14 amino acids. From germline, CDR1 is SNHLY and CDR2 FYNNEI. Complete variable domain (other parts from reference TRBV2 and TRBJ2-7): EPEVTQTPSHQVTQMGQEVILRCVPISNHLYFYWYRQILGQKVEFLVSFYNNEISEKSEIFDDQFSVERPDGSNFTLKIRSTKLEDSAMYFCASNLQGAGYEQYFGPGTRLTVT.

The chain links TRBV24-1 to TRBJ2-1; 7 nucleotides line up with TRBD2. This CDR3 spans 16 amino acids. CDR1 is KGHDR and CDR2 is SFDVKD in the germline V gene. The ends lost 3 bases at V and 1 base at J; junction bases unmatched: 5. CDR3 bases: TGTGCCACCAGTGATGGGGGGGGAATATCCTACAATGAGCAGTTCTTC. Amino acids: CATSDGGGISYNEQFF.

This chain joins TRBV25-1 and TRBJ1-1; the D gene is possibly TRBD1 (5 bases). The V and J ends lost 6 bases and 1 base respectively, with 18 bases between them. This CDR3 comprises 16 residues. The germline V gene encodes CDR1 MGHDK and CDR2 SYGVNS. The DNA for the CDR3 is TGTGCCAGCAGCTCAGGGTTGGGCGATGGGAACACTGAAGCTTTCTTT. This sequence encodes CASSSGLGDGNTEAFF.

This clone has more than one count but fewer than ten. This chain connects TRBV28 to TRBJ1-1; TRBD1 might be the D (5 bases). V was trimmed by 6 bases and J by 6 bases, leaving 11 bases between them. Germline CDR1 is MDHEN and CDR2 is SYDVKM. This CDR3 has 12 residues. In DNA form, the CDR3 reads TGTGCCAGCAGGGGGCCGTTGGCTGAAGCTTTCTTT. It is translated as CASRGPLAEAFF.

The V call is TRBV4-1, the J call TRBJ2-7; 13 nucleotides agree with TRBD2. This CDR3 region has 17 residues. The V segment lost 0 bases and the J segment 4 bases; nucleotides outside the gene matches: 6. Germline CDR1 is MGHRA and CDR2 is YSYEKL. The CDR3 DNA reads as TGCGCCAGCAGCCAAGAGGGGGGACTAGCGGGACTATACGAGCAGTACTTC. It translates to CASSQEGGLAGLYEQYF.

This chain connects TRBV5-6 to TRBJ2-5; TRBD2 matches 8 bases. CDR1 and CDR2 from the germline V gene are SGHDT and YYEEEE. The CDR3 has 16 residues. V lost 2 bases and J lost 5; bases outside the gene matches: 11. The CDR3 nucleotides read TGTGCCAGCAGCTTTCAGGGCGGGAGGATTTTCGAGACCCAGTACTTC. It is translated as CASSFQGGRIFETQYF.

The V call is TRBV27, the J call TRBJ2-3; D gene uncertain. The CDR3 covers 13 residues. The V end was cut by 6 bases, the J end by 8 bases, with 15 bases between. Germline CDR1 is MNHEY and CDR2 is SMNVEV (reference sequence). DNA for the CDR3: TGTGCCAGCAGCCCACACCTAACGGGTACGCAGTATTTT. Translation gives CASSPHLTGTQYF.

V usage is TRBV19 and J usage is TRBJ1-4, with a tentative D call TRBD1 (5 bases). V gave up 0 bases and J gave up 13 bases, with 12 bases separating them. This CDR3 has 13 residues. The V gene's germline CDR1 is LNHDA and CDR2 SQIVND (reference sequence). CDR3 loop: CASSIEWRGRLFF. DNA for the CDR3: TGTGCCAGTAGTATAGAGTGGCGGGGGAGACTGTTTTTT.

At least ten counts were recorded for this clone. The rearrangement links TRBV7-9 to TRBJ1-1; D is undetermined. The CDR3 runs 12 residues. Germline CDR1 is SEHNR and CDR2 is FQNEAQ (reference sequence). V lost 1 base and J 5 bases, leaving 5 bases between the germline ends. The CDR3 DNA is TGTGCCAGCAGCTTAGGCGTAACTGAAGCTTTCTTT. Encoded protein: CASSLGVTEAFF. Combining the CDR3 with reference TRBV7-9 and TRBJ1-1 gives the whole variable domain DTGVSQNPRHKITKRGQNVTFRCDPISEHNRLYWYRQTLGQGPEFLTYFQNEAQLEKSRLLSDRFSAERPKGSFSTLEIQRTEQGDSAMYLCASSLGVTEAFFGQGTRLTVV.

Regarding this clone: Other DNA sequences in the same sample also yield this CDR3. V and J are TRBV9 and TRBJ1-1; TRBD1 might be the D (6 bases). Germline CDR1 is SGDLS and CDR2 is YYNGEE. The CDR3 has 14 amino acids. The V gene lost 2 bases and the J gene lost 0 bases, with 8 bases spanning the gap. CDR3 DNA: TGTGCCAGCAGCGTTGGACAGTTGAACACTGAAGCTTTCTTT. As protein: CASSVGQLNTEAFF.

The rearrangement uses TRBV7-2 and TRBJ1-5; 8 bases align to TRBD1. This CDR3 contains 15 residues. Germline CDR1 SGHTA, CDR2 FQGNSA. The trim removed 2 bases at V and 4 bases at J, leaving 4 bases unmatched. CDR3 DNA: TGTGCCAGCAGCTTATCTCGACAGGGGAATCAGCCCCAGCATTTT. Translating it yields CASSLSRQGNQPQHF.

The CDR3 sequence: CASTADRVGGNTIYF. The CDR3 region has the DNA TGTGCCAGCACCGCCGACAGGGTGGGGGGAAACACCATATATTTT. The V call is TRBV28, the J call TRBJ1-3; 7 nucleotides line up with TRBD1. The CDR3 is made up of 15 amino acids. Germline V gene sequence: CDR1 MDHEN, CDR2 SYDVKM. With V trimmed by 7 bases and J by 4 bases, 10 bases remained unmatched.

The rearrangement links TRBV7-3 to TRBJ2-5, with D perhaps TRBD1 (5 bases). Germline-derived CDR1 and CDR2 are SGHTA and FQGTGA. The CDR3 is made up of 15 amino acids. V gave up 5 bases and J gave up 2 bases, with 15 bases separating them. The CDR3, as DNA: TGTGCCAGCAGCACAGGACCGGCTACACAAGAGACCCAGTACTTC. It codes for CASSTGPATQETQYF. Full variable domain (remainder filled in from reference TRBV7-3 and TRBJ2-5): GAGVSQTPSNKVTEKGKYVELRCDPISGHTALYWYRQSLGQGPEFLIYFQGTGAADDSGLPNDRFFAVRPEGSVSTLKIQRTERGDSAVYLCASSTGPATQETQYFGPGTRLLVL.

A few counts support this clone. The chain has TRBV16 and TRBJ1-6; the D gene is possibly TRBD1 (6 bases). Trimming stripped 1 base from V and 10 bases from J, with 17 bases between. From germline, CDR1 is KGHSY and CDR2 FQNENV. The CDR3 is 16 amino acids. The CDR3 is CASSQLVRRGGSPLHF. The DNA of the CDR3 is TGTGCCAGCAGCCAATTAGTTCGCAGGGGTGGCTCACCCCTCCACTTT.

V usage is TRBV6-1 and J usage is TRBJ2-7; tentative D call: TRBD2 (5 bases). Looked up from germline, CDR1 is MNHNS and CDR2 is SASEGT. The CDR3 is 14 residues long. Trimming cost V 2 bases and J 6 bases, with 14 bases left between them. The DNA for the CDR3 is TGTGCCAGCAGTGAAACAAGCGTACGGGGCGAGCAGTACTTC. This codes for CASSETSVRGEQYF.

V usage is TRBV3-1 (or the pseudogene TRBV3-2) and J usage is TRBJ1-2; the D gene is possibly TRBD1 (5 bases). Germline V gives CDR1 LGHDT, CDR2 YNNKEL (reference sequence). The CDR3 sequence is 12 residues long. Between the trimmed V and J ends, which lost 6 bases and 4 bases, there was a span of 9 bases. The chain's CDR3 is CASRRQLYGYTF. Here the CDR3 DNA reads TGTGCCAGCAGAAGACAGCTCTATGGCTACACCTTC.

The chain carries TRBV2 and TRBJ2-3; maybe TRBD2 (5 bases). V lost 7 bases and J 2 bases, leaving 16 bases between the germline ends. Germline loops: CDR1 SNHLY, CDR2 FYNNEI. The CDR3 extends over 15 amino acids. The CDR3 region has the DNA TGTGCCAGCAAAAAAAATTTCGGGGACACAGATACGCAGTATTTT. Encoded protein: CASKKNFGDTDTQYF.

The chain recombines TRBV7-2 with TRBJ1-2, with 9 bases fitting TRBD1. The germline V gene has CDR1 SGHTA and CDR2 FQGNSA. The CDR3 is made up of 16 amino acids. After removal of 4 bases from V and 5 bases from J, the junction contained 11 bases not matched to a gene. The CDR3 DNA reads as TGTGCCAGCAGCTCGATGGAGACAGGGGGGCGGTATGGCTACACCTTC. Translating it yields CASSSMETGGRYGYTF.

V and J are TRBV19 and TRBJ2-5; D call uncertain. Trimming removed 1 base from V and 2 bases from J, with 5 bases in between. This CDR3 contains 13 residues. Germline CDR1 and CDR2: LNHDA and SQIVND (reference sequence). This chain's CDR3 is CASSIGQQETQYF. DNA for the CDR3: TGTGCCAGTAGTATAGGTCAGCAAGAGACCCAGTACTTC. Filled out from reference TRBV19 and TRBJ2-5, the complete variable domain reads DGGITQSPKYLFRKEGQNVTLSCEQNLNHDAMYWYRQDPGQGLRLIYYSQIVNDFQKGDIAEGYSVSREKKESFPLTVTSAQKNPTAFYLCASSIGQQETQYFGPGTRLLVL.

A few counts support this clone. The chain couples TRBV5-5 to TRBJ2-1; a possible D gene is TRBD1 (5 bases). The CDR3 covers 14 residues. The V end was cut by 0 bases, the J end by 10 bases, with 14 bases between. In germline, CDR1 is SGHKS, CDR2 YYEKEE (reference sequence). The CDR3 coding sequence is TGTGCCAGCAGCTTGGCGACGGCTTGGGGCGAGCAGTTCTTC. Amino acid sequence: CASSLATAWGEQFF.

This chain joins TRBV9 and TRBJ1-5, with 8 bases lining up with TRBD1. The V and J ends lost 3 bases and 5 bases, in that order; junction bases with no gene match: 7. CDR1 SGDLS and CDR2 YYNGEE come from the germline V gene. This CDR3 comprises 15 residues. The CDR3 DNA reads TGTGCCAGCAGCGCTGGACAGGGTCTCCATCAGCCCCAGCATTTT. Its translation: CASSAGQGLHQPQHF.

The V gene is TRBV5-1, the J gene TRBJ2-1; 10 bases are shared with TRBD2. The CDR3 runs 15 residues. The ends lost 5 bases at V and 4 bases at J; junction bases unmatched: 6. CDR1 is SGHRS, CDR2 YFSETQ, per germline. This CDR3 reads CASSEAGGPYNEQFF. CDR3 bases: TGCGCCAGCAGTGAAGCGGGAGGGCCTTACAATGAGCAGTTCTTC.